The 30 T cell receptor beta chains below all came from one sample that was sequenced in a study of control samples from healthy donors and cancer patients. Generated by immunoSEQ multiplex PCR, the TCRdb table keeps only in-frame clones and is missing some. The sample includes 230,000 or so clones, 85% to 95% of them seen just once. Sequencing was carried out using blood. These receptors originate from a man between 45 and 60 years old in good health.

This clone was detected once. The chain carries TRBV12-3 or TRBV12-4 and TRBJ2-7, with 9 bases fitting TRBD1. The CDR3 consists of 13 residues. J was trimmed by 6 bases and V by 8 bases; bases with no gene match: 8. CDR3 amino acids: CASRRTGAGEQYF. The CDR3 nucleotides read TGTGCCAGCCGCCGGACAGGGGCTGGCGAGCAGTACTTC.

DNA of the CDR3: TGTGCCAGCAGTTTAGCGCTCCCGGGTTTTACGTTCTTC. This sequence encodes CASSLALPGFTFF. The chain links TRBV12-3 or TRBV12-4 to TRBJ2-1; unclear D gene. This CDR3 has 13 residues. Trimming stripped 0 bases from V and 15 bases from J, with 15 bases between.

This clone has just one count. V and J are TRBV5-4 and TRBJ1-6, with D perhaps matching TRBD1 (5 bases). Germline V CDR1 and CDR2: SGHNT, YYREEE (reference sequence). This CDR3 is built from 15 residues. V lost 4 bases and J lost 7, with 15 bases in between. CDR3 sequence: CASSLREGLNSPLHF. The DNA of the CDR3 is TGTGCCAGCAGCCTCCGAGAGGGGCTCAATTCACCCCTCCACTTT. Full variable domain (missing parts from reference TRBV5-4 and TRBJ1-6): ETGVTQSPTHLIKTRGQQVTLRCSSQSGHNTVSWYQQALGQGPQFIFQYYREEENGRGNFPPRFSGLQFPNYSSELNVNALELDDSALYLCASSLREGLNSPLHFGNGTRLTVT.

The chain has TRBV6-6 and TRBJ2-6, with TRBD1 matching 9 bases. The CDR3 length is 17 residues. The ends lost 5 bases at V and 3 bases at J; junction bases unmatched: 8. Germline V gene sequence: CDR1 MNHNY, CDR2 SVGAGI (reference sequence). The DNA for the CDR3 is TGTGCCAGCAGTCGGGGACAGGGATTAGGTGGGGCCAACGTCCTGACTTTC. This translates into CASSRGQGLGGANVLTF.

The chain carries TRBV5-4 and TRBJ2-1, with 8 bases that match TRBD1. V lost 0 bases, J lost 10 bases, and 6 bases stayed unmatched. Germline loops: CDR1 SGHNT, CDR2 YYREEE (reference sequence). This CDR3 spans 14 amino acids. In nucleotides, the CDR3 is TGTGCCAGCAGCTTGGCGGACAGGGATAGAGAGCAGTTCTTC. It translates to CASSLADRDREQFF.

The chain carries TRBV6-4 and TRBJ2-7, with unresolved D. V lost 2 bases, J lost 4 bases, and 15 bases lay in between. The CDR3 contains 15 residues. Germline V gene data show CDR1 as MRHNA and CDR2 as SNTAGT. The CDR3 bases are TGTGCCAGCAGTGACCCCCAATCGCAGTCATACGAGCAGTACTTC. It specifies CASSDPQSQSYEQYF.

This clone was seen just once. The V and J genes are TRBV2 and TRBJ2-3; the D is unclear. The CDR3 has 14 amino acids. Trimming left V 10 bases short and J 0 bases short, with 14 bases between. From germline, CDR1 is SNHLY and CDR2 FYNNEI. Here the CDR3 DNA reads TGTGCCATATCAGGACCTGGGAGCACAGATACGCAGTATTTT. It yields the protein CAISGPGSTDTQYF.

In its sample, this clone was seen once. The chain carries TRBV30 and TRBJ1-6, with D unresolved. The ends were cut back, 4 bases at V and 7 bases at J, with 11 bases in the middle. This CDR3 comprises 13 residues. Germline V gives CDR1 GTSNPN, CDR2 SVGIG (reference sequence). The CDR3 DNA reads as TGTGCCTGGAAGGAGGGAGAGAATTCACCCCTCCACTTT. This gives the protein CAWKEGENSPLHF.

The V call is TRBV5-5, the J call TRBJ1-2; TRBD1 aligns across 8 bases. Germline lookup yields CDR1 SGHKS and CDR2 YYEKEE (reference sequence). The CDR3 loop spans 15 amino acids. Trimming took 3 bases from V and 4 from J; bases not matched to a gene: 8. As DNA, the CDR3 is TGTGCCAGCAGCTCACAGGGGGAAGGTCGCTATGGCTACACCTTC. It is translated as CASSSQGEGRYGYTF.

The V and J genes are TRBV4-2 and TRBJ1-2; TRBD1 is a possible D gene (6 bases). CDR3 length: 12 residues. Germline V gene data show CDR1 as LGHNA and CDR2 as YNFKEQ. V lost 3 bases and J 9 bases, leaving 11 bases between the germline ends. The DNA of the CDR3 is TGTGCCAGCAGCCAGAACAGGGAAAGCTACACCTTC. Translating it yields CASSQNRESYTF.

This chain connects TRBV9 to TRBJ2-2; TRBD1 matches 8 bases. Trimming took 4 bases from V and 2 from J; bases not matched to a gene: 7. The CDR3 covers 16 residues. Germline loops: CDR1 SGDLS, CDR2 YYNGEE. The CDR3 bases are TGTGCCAGCAGCCCTAGGGCAGGGGGCAACACCGGGGAGCTGTTTTTT. Translating it yields CASSPRAGGNTGELFF.

This sequence joins TRBV20-1 and TRBJ2-1; D gene ambiguous. In germline, CDR1 is DFQATT, CDR2 SNEGSKA (reference sequence). Trimming shortened V by 5 bases and J by 9 bases, and 11 bases separated the two germline ends. This CDR3 region has 11 residues. DNA for the CDR3: TGCAGTGCTTCCCCGAAGCTTGAGCAGTTCTTC. Translated: CSASPKLEQFF.

The chain joins TRBV7-2 to TRBJ1-2; no definite D call. Trimming took off 2 bases at V and 8 bases at J, with 15 bases between the two ends. Germline V gene data show CDR1 as SGHTA and CDR2 as FQGNSA. The CDR3 totals 14 residues. The CDR3 nucleotides are TGTGCCAGCAGCTTACGGTGGCCGGGGAACGGCTACACCTTC. It translates to CASSLRWPGNGYTF.

The chain is built from TRBV7-9 and TRBJ1-2, with a tentative D call TRBD1 (5 bases). V dropped 5 bases and J dropped 5 bases, with 15 bases sitting between them. The germline CDR1 and CDR2 sequences are SEHNR and FQNEAQ (reference sequence). The CDR3 length is 14 residues. For the CDR3, the DNA is TGTGCCAGCAGCACCCAACAGGTCTTTTATGGCTACACCTTC. Encoded protein: CASSTQQVFYGYTF. Looking up the rest from reference TRBV7-9 and TRBJ1-2 gives the full variable domain: DTGVSQNPRHKITKRGQNVTFRCDPISEHNRLYWYRQTLGQGPEFLTYFQNEAQLEKSRLLSDRFSAERPKGSFSTLEIQRTEQGDSAMYLCASSTQQVFYGYTFGSGTRLTVV.

The chain uses TRBV29-1 and TRBJ1-2; 11 positions match TRBD1. The V gene end was trimmed by 7 bases and the J gene end by 3 bases; junction bases not matched to a gene: 4. Per the germline V gene, CDR1 is SQVTM and CDR2 is ANQGSEA. The CDR3 spans 13 residues. The CDR3 region is CSARDRGDYGYTF. The CDR3 DNA sequence: TGCAGCGCCCGGGACAGGGGGGACTATGGCTACACCTTC.

The gene calls are TRBV27 and TRBJ2-1; TRBD1 agrees at 11 bases. Looked up from germline, CDR1 is MNHEY and CDR2 is SMNVEV (reference sequence). This CDR3 comprises 16 residues. V lost 6 bases to trimming and J lost 8 bases; unmatched junction nucleotides: 12. CDR3 sequence: CASRTTWTGGAYEQFF. The CDR3 DNA sequence: TGTGCCAGCAGAACCACGTGGACAGGGGGCGCATATGAGCAGTTCTTC.

J is TRBJ1-5 and V is TRBV18, with a possible D match to TRBD1 (6 bases). Germline assignment: CDR1 KGHSH and CDR2 LQKENI. The length of the CDR3 is 16 residues. V was trimmed by 3 bases and J by 0 bases, leaving 12 bases between them. CDR3 region: CASSPDSRNSNQPQHF. CDR3 DNA: TGTGCCAGCTCACCGGACAGCCGAAATAGCAATCAGCCCCAGCATTTT.

The chain carries TRBV6-5 and TRBJ1-1; D remains ambiguous. V was shortened by 2 bases and J by 6 bases, with 19 bases between the two germline ends. Germline CDR1 is MNHEY and CDR2 is SVGAGI. The CDR3 consists of 16 residues. CDR3 in DNA: TGTGCCAGCAGTTACGGTTCCTCGAATTTCGGAGCTGAAGCTTTCTTT. Residues: CASSYGSSNFGAEAFF.

The chain is built from TRBV7-2 and TRBJ2-7; weak D call: TRBD1 (5 bases). Per germline, CDR1 SGHTA and CDR2 FQGNSA. This CDR3 comprises 12 residues. V gave up 5 bases and J gave up 4 bases, with 9 bases separating them. The CDR3 DNA reads as TGTGCCAGCAGCGCCCAGGGATACGAGCAGTACTTC. Translated: CASSAQGYEQYF.

This sequence joins TRBV6-4 and TRBJ2-1; D unclear. The CDR3 sequence is 13 residues long. Per the germline V gene, CDR1 is MRHNA and CDR2 is SNTAGT. V was trimmed by 2 bases and J by 10 bases, leaving 12 bases between them. This CDR3 reads CASSDKGIGEQFF. For the CDR3, the DNA is TGTGCCAGCAGTGACAAGGGCATAGGAGAGCAGTTCTTC.

The CDR3 DNA is TGTGCCAGCTCCCCCTTGGGGGTCCCTGAAGCTTTCTTT. Its translation: CASSPLGVPEAFF. The chain couples TRBV18 to TRBJ1-1; tentative D call: TRBD1 (5 bases). V lost 6 bases, J lost 6 bases, and 14 bases lay in between. The CDR3 contains 13 residues. CDR1 and CDR2 (germline): KGHSH, LQKENI.

The V and J genes are TRBV4-1 and TRBJ1-6, with 7 bases identical to TRBD1. The trim removed 4 bases at V and 7 bases at J, leaving 10 bases unmatched. The CDR3 length is 16 residues. CDR1 is MGHRA and CDR2 is YSYEKL in the germline V gene. DNA for the CDR3: TGCGCCAGCAGCCCCTTTGACAGGGCGATCAATTCACCCCTCCACTTT. Translation gives CASSPFDRAINSPLHF.

V is TRBV15 and J is TRBJ2-5; 8 bases fit TRBD2. Trimming cost V 1 base and J 0 bases; bases outside gene matches: 7. CDR1 and CDR2 from the germline V gene are LNHNV and YYDKDF (reference sequence). There are 17 residues in the CDR3. The CDR3 DNA reads TGTGCCACCAGCAGAGCTCTAGCCGGGGGGGACCAAGAGACCCAGTACTTC. Amino acid sequence: CATSRALAGGDQETQYF.

The chain combines TRBV28 with TRBJ1-1; a possible D gene is TRBD1 (6 bases). Per the germline V gene, CDR1 is MDHEN and CDR2 is SYDVKM. V lost 3 bases to trimming and J lost 4 bases, with 9 bases between them. CDR3 size: 13 residues. CDR3 loop: CASSFPGVTEAFF. DNA for the CDR3: TGTGCCAGCAGTTTTCCAGGGGTCACTGAAGCTTTCTTT.

V and J are TRBV4-1 and TRBJ2-1, with no clear D. The V end lost 0 bases, the J end lost 5 bases, and 8 bases lay between the germline ends. Germline V gives CDR1 MGHRA, CDR2 YSYEKL. This CDR3 region has 14 residues. CDR3 amino acids: CASSQEIGNNEQFF. CDR3 DNA: TGCGCCAGCAGCCAAGAAATAGGAAACAATGAGCAGTTCTTC.

The CDR3 DNA sequence: TGTGCCAGCAGCGGCGACAACACCGGAGAGGGGTCCTCTGGAAACACCATATATTTT. It yields the protein CASSGDNTGEGSSGNTIYF. J is TRBJ1-3 and V is TRBV7-9; tentative D call: TRBD1 (5 bases). V was shortened by 5 bases and J by 0 bases, with 23 bases between the two germline ends. This CDR3 contains 19 residues. Germline V gene sequence: CDR1 SEHNR, CDR2 FQNEAQ (reference sequence).

With regard to this clone: In the same sample, other DNA sequences code for this CDR3. The chain recombines TRBV29-1 with TRBJ1-3, with D possibly matching TRBD1 (6 bases). The length of the CDR3 is 13 residues. V lost 3 bases and J 1 base, leaving 7 bases between the germline ends. The germline CDR1 and CDR2 sequences are SQVTM and ANQGSEA. The CDR3 DNA is TGCAGCGTTGAGAGGGGGTCTGGAAACACCATATATTTT. This translates into CSVERGSGNTIYF.

This sequence joins TRBV18 and TRBJ1-4; 10 nucleotides align to TRBD1. Germline V CDR1 and CDR2: KGHSH, LQKENI. This CDR3 comprises 15 residues. V lost 6 bases, J lost 8 bases, and 9 bases stayed unmatched. The CDR3 DNA follows: TGTGCCAGCTCCCCCGGGACAGGGGTGAGCGAAAAACTGTTTTTT. Translated, it gives CASSPGTGVSEKLFF.

V usage is TRBV7-2 and J usage is TRBJ2-1, with D tentatively TRBD1 (5 bases). The V gene's germline CDR1 is SGHTA and CDR2 FQGNSA. Trimming shortened V by 1 base and J by 6 bases, and 13 bases separated the two germline ends. CDR3 length: 15 residues. CDR3 nucleotide sequence: TGTGCCAGCAGCTTAGGTTCAGGGCTTCGCAATGAGCAGTTCTTC. Translating gives CASSLGSGLRNEQFF.

The CDR3 nucleotides are TGTGCCAGCACCTACAGGGGGGGGAACTATGGCTACACCTTC. Translating gives CASTYRGGNYGYTF. V usage is TRBV2 and J usage is TRBJ1-2, with TRBD1 matching over 8 bases. V was pared by 7 bases and J by 2 bases, with 6 bases of the junction left unmatched. The CDR3 length is 14 residues. Germline V gene sequence: CDR1 SNHLY, CDR2 FYNNEI. Using reference TRBV2 and TRBJ1-2 for the parts outside the CDR3, the full variable domain is EPEVTQTPSHQVTQMGQEVILRCVPISNHLYFYWYRQILGQKVEFLVSFYNNEISEKSEIFDDQFSVERPDGSNFTLKIRSTKLEDSAMYFCASTYRGGNYGYTFGSGTRLTVV.